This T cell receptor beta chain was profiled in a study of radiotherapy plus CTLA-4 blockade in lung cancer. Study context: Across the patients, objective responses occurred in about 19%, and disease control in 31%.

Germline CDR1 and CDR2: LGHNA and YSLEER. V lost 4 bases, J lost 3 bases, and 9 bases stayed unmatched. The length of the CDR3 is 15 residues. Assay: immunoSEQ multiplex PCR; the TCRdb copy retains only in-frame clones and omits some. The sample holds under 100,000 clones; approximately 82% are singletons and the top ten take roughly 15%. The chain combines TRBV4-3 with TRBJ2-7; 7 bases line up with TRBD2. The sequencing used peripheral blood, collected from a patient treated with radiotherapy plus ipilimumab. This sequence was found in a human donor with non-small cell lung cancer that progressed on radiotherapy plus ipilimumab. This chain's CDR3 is CASSRGGAQGYEQYF. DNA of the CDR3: TGCGCCAGCAGCCGGGGAGGGGCGCAGGGCTACGAGCAGTACTTC.